This TCR beta chain was recorded in a study of tumor-infiltrating lymphocytes in primary liver carcinoma. Across the whole study: Productive TCRbeta reads per sample were roughly 3.5 to 7.5 million, not differing by tissue. Overall study results and limits: Just about 7-24% of leading clones were found in every one of five regions. Overlap between tumor regions exceeded overlap of tumor with adjacent tissue or blood.

A remark on this clonotype: The antigen remains undetermined.

Investigators took RNA and DNA out together from about 21-30 mg of unsorted bulk tissue. Samples came from superior, inferior, lateral poles and tumor centre. cDNA specific to TCR beta was made from about 0.45 ug of total RNA, with a constant-region primer employed for priming. A slightly modified ARM-PCR protocol with three nested multiplex PCR rounds produced these TCR beta libraries. TRBV1-TRBV30 forward and Cbeta reverse primers drove the first two roughly 10-cycle rounds. Via MiXCR, TCRdb re-called the multiplex PCR reads, giving one row per CDR3 protein. The repertoire has roughly 50,000 distinct CDR3 sequences, over 65% of them found once; the top ten carry about 25%. The CDR3 spans 14 residues. The V and J ends lost 8 bases and 7 bases respectively, with 20 bases between them.

The receptor comes from a man in his forties with primary liver carcinoma and hepatitis B virus infection. The V call is TRBV12-3 or TRBV12-4, the J call TRBJ1-2; D is perhaps TRBD1 (6 bases). Sequencing was carried out using liver tumor tissue from sampling region 2. Sample subset: tumor region T2, inferior pole. CDR3 amino acids: CASGSTGYGGGYTF. The CDR3 DNA is TGTGCCAGCGGCTCCACAGGGTACGGGGGTGGCTACACCTTC.